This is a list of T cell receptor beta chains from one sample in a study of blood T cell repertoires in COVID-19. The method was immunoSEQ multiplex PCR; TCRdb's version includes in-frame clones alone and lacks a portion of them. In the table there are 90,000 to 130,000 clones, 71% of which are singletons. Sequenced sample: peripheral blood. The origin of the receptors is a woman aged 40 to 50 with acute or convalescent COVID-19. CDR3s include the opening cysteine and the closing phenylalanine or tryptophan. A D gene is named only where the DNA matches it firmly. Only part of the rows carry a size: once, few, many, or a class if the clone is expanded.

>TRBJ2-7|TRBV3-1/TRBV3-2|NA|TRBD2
TGTGCCAGCAGCCAAGTAGTAGCGGGATCCTACGAGCAGTACTTC
CASSQVVAGSYEQYF
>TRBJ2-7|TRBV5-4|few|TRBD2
TGTGCCAGCAGCCAAGCGGGGGGAGCCTACGAGCAGTACTTC
CASSQAGGAYEQYF
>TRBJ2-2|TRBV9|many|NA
TGTGCCAGCAGCCAGGGAACCGGGGAGCTGTTTTTT
CASSQGTGELFF
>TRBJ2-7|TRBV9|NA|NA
TGTGCCAGCAGCGTATCGACAGGCTACGAGCAGTACTTC
CASSVSTGYEQYF
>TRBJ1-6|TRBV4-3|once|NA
TGCGCCAGCAGCCCCCTTACAGGGTCTCATAATTCACCCCTCCACTTT
CASSPLTGSHNSPLHF
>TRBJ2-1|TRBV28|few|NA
TGTGCCAGCAGTCCCCGGGCGGGCAGAACGGGCTCCACCAATGAGCAGTTCTTC
CASSPRAGRTGSTNEQFF
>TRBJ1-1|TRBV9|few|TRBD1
TGTGCCAGCAGTACGGGGACAGACCAAAACACTGAAGCTTTCTTT
CASSTGTDQNTEAFF
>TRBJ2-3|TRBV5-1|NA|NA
TGCGCCAGCAGCTTGACAGGCACAGATACGCAGTATTTT
CASSLTGTDTQYF
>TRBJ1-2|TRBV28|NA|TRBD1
TGTGCCAGCAATACCGGGACAGGGATGGTCGGCTACACCTTC
CASNTGTGMVGYTF
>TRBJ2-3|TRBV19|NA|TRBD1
TGTGCCAGTAGCTTCAGGACAGGGGTTGGTAGCACGCAGTATTTT
CASSFRTGVGSTQYF
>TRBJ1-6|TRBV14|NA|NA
TGTGCCAGCAGCCAAGGAAACGGAGGCTCACCCCTCCACTTT
CASSQGNGGSPLHF
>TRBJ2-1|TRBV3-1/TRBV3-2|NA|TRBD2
TGTGCCAGCAGCCCGGGGGGTAACTACAATGAGCAGTTCTTC
CASSPGGNYNEQFF
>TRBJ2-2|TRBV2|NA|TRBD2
TGTGCCAGCACGGGACTAGCGGCCAACACCGGGGAGCTGTTTTTT
CASTGLAANTGELFF
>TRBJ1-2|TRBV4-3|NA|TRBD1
TGCGCCAGCAGCCAAGTTGGCCAGGGGGACTATGGCTACACCTTC
CASSQVGQGDYGYTF
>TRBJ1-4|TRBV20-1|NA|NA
TGCAGTGCTAGTCGGGGACAATGGGATGAAAAACTGTTTTTT
CSASRGQWDEKLFF
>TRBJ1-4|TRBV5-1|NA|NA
TGCGCCAGCCTTTCGGGGTTTCTTGTAGCTAATGAAAAACTGTTTTTT
CASLSGFLVANEKLFF
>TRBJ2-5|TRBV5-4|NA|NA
TGTGCCAGCAGCTTTTACGGACGAGGGGAGACCCAGTACTTC
CASSFYGRGETQYF
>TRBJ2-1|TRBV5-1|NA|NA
TGCGCCAGCAGCTTGTCGGGGGTTTCCTACAATGAGCAGTTCTTC
CASSLSGVSYNEQFF
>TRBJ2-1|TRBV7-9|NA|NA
TGTGCCAGCAGCTTAGTAAGGGGGAGCTCCTACAATGAGCAGTTCTTC
CASSLVRGSSYNEQFF
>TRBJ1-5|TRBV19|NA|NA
TGTGCCAGTAACGTACAGGCCTATAGCAATCAGCCCCAGCATTTT
CASNVQAYSNQPQHF
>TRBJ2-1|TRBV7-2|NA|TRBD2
TGTGCCAGCAGCTTAGGGCTAGCGGGGGCATTAAAGCATGAGCAGTTCTTC
CASSLGLAGALKHEQFF
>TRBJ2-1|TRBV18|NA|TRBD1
TGTGCCAGCTCACCCTCCGGGACAGGGGGCCTGGTGGGGTTCTTC
CASSPSGTGGLVGFF